These 28 T cell receptor beta chains came from one sample sequenced in a study of beta chain features in type 1 diabetes. Whole-study results and caveats: Type 1 diabetes patients had moderately but significantly shorter TCRB CDR3s in all four CD4+ subsets.

The entirety of the isolated RNA underwent reverse transcription, so expressed TCRB transcripts were sequenced. The repertoire was sequenced with immunoSEQ multiplex PCR; TCRdb's copy has only in-frame clones and lacks some. Counted here are 15,000 to 17,000 clones, roughly 69% occurring once; the ten biggest clones make up 2% to 2.5%. Their antigens remain unidentified. Sequencing input: Tregs from blood. The receptors shown here come from a man younger than 45 with type 1 diabetes.

This clone was counted between two and nine times. The rearrangement uses TRBV18 and TRBJ2-3; TRBD1 aligns across 8 bases. The germline V gene has CDR1 KGHSH and CDR2 LQKENI. The CDR3 totals 16 residues. With V trimmed by 3 bases and J by 5 bases, 10 bases remained unmatched. CDR3 loop: CASSPVSGGRRDTQYF. The CDR3 DNA reads as TGTGCCAGCTCACCGGTGTCAGGGGGCCGGAGAGATACGCAGTATTTT. Based on the CDR3 plus reference TRBV18 and TRBJ2-3, the full variable domain is NAGVMQNPRHLVRRRGQEARLRCSPMKGHSHVYWYRQLPEEGLKFMVYLQKENIIDESGMPKERFSAEFPKEGPSILRIQQVVRGDSAAYFCASSPVSGGRRDTQYFGPGTRLTVL.

The chain links TRBV5-1 to TRBJ1-4; D unresolved. The CDR3 length is 15 residues. Per germline, CDR1 SGHRS and CDR2 YFSETQ. The germline V and J ends were trimmed by 0 bases and 0 bases, with 6 bases remaining between them. For the CDR3, the DNA is TGCGCCAGCAGCTTGGCAGGTTCAACTAATGAAAAACTGTTTTTT. Translating gives CASSLAGSTNEKLFF.

The rearrangement links TRBV27 to TRBJ2-7, with 7 positions matching TRBD1. J was trimmed by 3 bases and V by 3 bases; bases with no gene match: 2. The CDR3 consists of 13 residues. Germline V gene sequence: CDR1 MNHEY, CDR2 SMNVEV (reference sequence). In nucleotides, the CDR3 is TGTGCCAGCAGTTTGGGACAGATCTACGAGCAGTACTTC. Residues: CASSLGQIYEQYF.

The chain joins TRBV7-3 to TRBJ2-7, with D perhaps matching TRBD1 (6 bases). This CDR3 has 14 residues. Germline assignment: CDR1 SGHTA and CDR2 FQGTGA. The V end was cut by 5 bases, the J end by 5 bases, with 16 bases between. The CDR3 DNA is TGTGCCAGCAGCCAAGGGGGATTAAGCGACGAGCAGTACTTC. Encoded protein: CASSQGGLSDEQYF.

The rearrangement uses TRBV6-6 and TRBJ1-5, with D possibly TRBD1 on 5 matching bases. This CDR3 has 14 residues. Germline V gene data show CDR1 as MNHNY and CDR2 as SVGAGI (reference sequence). V was pared by 8 bases and J by 0 bases, with 11 bases between. The CDR3 sequence: CASCRDYSNQPQHF. In DNA form, the CDR3 reads TGTGCCAGCTGCAGGGACTATAGCAATCAGCCCCAGCATTTT.

This chain uses TRBV19 with TRBJ1-5; 8 bases line up with TRBD1. The CDR3 consists of 17 residues. CDR1 is LNHDA and CDR2 is SQIVND in the germline V gene (reference sequence). J gave up 3 bases and V 4 bases, and 11 bases lay outside the gene matches. The DNA for the CDR3 is TGTGCCAGTAGTACCTCCCGACAGGGGCTTAACAATCAGCCCCAGCATTTT. It encodes CASSTSRQGLNNQPQHF. Drawing the rest from reference TRBV19 and TRBJ1-5, the complete variable domain is DGGITQSPKYLFRKEGQNVTLSCEQNLNHDAMYWYRQDPGQGLRLIYYSQIVNDFQKGDIAEGYSVSREKKESFPLTVTSAQKNPTAFYLCASSTSRQGLNNQPQHFGDGTRLSIL.

V gene TRBV7-9 combines with J gene TRBJ2-3; D might be TRBD2 (5 bases). The CDR3 loop spans 17 amino acids. V dropped 1 base and J dropped 5 bases, with 19 bases sitting between them. The V gene's germline CDR1 is SEHNR and CDR2 FQNEAQ (reference sequence). CDR3: CASSLGLALRLGDTQYF. The DNA for the CDR3 is TGTGCCAGCAGCTTAGGGCTAGCTCTCCGACTGGGAGATACGCAGTATTTT.

The chain combines TRBV29-1 with TRBJ2-5; D may be TRBD2 (5 bases). CDR1 and CDR2 from the germline V gene are SQVTM and ANQGSEA. V was shortened by 6 bases and J by 5 bases, with 10 bases between the two germline ends. CDR3 length: 11 amino acids. CDR3 in amino acids: CSVASGETQYF. The CDR3 nucleotides are TGCAGCGTCGCCTCGGGGGAGACCCAGTACTTC.

This clone was counted between two and nine times. The CDR3 bases are TGTGCCAGCAGCCGGGACAGGCCAGAGGGGGAGCAGTACTTC. As protein: CASSRDRPEGEQYF. V and J are TRBV7-9 and TRBJ2-7, with 8 bases that match TRBD1. Losses at the gene ends were 5 bases for V and 7 bases for J; bases not matched to a gene: 10. Germline lookup yields CDR1 SEHNR and CDR2 FQNEAQ (reference sequence). This CDR3 has 14 residues.

V gene TRBV28 combines with J gene TRBJ1-5, with a possible D match to TRBD1 (5 bases). This CDR3 is built from 15 residues. The V gene lost 6 bases and the J gene lost 0 bases, with 12 bases spanning the gap. Germline V gives CDR1 MDHEN, CDR2 SYDVKM. This CDR3 reads CASRQRRGSNQPQHF. CDR3 in DNA: TGTGCCAGCAGACAACGAAGGGGTAGCAATCAGCCCCAGCATTTT.

This clone was picked up a small number of times. The chain joins TRBV10-3 to TRBJ2-2, with D perhaps matching TRBD1 (5 bases). The CDR3 is 16 amino acids. Germline V lookup: CDR1 ENHRY, CDR2 SYGVKD. V lost 2 bases and J lost 3, with 13 bases in between. CDR3 nucleotides: TGTGCCATCAGTGAGACAGGCCCGAAATACACCGGGGAGCTGTTTTTT. This encodes CAISETGPKYTGELFF.

This sequence joins TRBV5-1 and TRBJ2-5; a possible D gene is TRBD2 (7 bases). The V end lost 0 bases, the J end lost 6 bases, and 15 bases lay between the germline ends. The V gene's germline CDR1 is SGHRS and CDR2 YFSETQ. The length of the CDR3 is 15 residues. CDR3 region: CASSLEGGTAKTQYF. The CDR3 coding sequence is TGCGCCAGCAGCTTGGAGGGGGGGACTGCGAAGACCCAGTACTTC.

Notes on this clone: At the DNA level, this CDR3 is encoded by other sequences in the same sample as well. The CDR3 loop is CASSSLLPGINTEAFF. The CDR3 region has the DNA TGTGCCAGCAGTTCGCTATTACCCGGGATTAACACTGAAGCTTTCTTT. The genes are TRBV7-9 and TRBJ1-1; D unclear. Between the trimmed V and J ends, which lost 6 bases and 2 bases, there was a span of 19 bases. The CDR3 is 16 residues long. Germline lookup yields CDR1 SEHNR and CDR2 FQNEAQ (reference sequence).

The rearrangement uses TRBV27 and TRBJ2-7; TRBD2 might be the D (5 bases). V lost 2 bases and J 6 bases, leaving 8 bases between the germline ends. Germline assignment: CDR1 MNHEY and CDR2 SMNVEV (reference sequence). The CDR3 runs 12 residues. CDR3 bases: TGTGCCAGCAGTTTACTGGGGAGCGAGCAGTACTTC. Translated, it gives CASSLLGSEQYF.

The J gene is TRBJ1-2, the V gene TRBV19; 8 nucleotides align to TRBD1. There are 13 residues in the CDR3. Losses at the gene ends were 6 bases for V and 7 bases for J; bases not matched to a gene: 7. Looked up from germline, CDR1 is LNHDA and CDR2 is SQIVND (reference sequence). CDR3 coding DNA: TGTGCCAGTAGCCCGGACAGGGTCAGTGGCTACACCTTC. Encoded protein: CASSPDRVSGYTF. The variable domain in full, with the rest retrieved from reference TRBV19 and TRBJ1-2, is DGGITQSPKYLFRKEGQNVTLSCEQNLNHDAMYWYRQDPGQGLRLIYYSQIVNDFQKGDIAEGYSVSREKKESFPLTVTSAQKNPTAFYLCASSPDRVSGYTFGSGTRLTVV.

The CDR3 here is CASSQANAPGGYTF. The CDR3 region has the DNA TGCGCCAGCAGCCAAGCAAACGCCCCGGGGGGCTACACCTTC. The chain employs TRBV4-1 and TRBJ1-2; the D is unclear. Germline CDR1 and CDR2: MGHRA and YSYEKL. The CDR3 spans 14 residues. The V and J ends lost 1 base and 8 bases respectively, with 14 bases between them.

This clone appeared a few times. For the CDR3, the DNA is TGTGCCAGCAAGAGTCCGGGACAGGGGGCGTATACGCAGTATTTT. This sequence encodes CASKSPGQGAYTQYF. The chain couples TRBV6-1 to TRBJ2-3; 12 nucleotides align to TRBD1. The V and J ends lost 7 bases and 7 bases, in that order; junction bases with no gene match: 9. The length of the CDR3 is 15 residues. The germline CDR1 and CDR2 sequences are MNHNS and SASEGT.

The chain has TRBV5-1 and TRBJ2-2, with a weak D call TRBD2 (5 bases). Germline V gene lookup returns CDR1 SGHRS and CDR2 YFSETQ. The CDR3 is made up of 15 amino acids. V gave up 2 bases and J gave up 0 bases, with 8 bases separating them. Here the CDR3 reads CASSFMGANTGELFF. CDR3 bases: TGCGCCAGCAGCTTCATGGGAGCGAACACCGGGGAGCTGTTTTTT.

DNA for the CDR3: TGCGCCAGCAGCCCAGGAACAGGGTCCGGGGAGCTGTTTTTT. Encoded protein: CASSPGTGSGELFF. V is TRBV5-1 and J is TRBJ2-2; possibly TRBD1 for D (6 bases). Germline-derived CDR1 and CDR2 are SGHRS and YFSETQ. V gave up 4 bases and J gave up 6 bases, with 13 bases separating them. This CDR3 is 14 amino acids long.

This sequence joins TRBV11-1 and TRBJ2-5; 13 bases fit TRBD2. CDR1 is SGHAT, CDR2 FQDESV, per germline (reference sequence). With 6 bases clipped from V and 5 bases from J, the junction kept 12 bases outside the gene matches. The CDR3 has 17 amino acids. The DNA of the CDR3 is TGTGCCAGCAGTTCTGGGACTAGCGGGATGATGGTCGAGACCCAGTACTTC. It specifies CASSSGTSGMMVETQYF.

CDR3 nucleotide sequence: TGCGCCGGTCAGGTCCAGGGGTTCACAGATACGCAGTATTTT. Translation gives CAGQVQGFTDTQYF. This chain links TRBV4-1 with TRBJ2-3; a weak D match, TRBD1 (6 bases). V lost 11 bases and J 2 bases, leaving 17 bases between the germline ends. Germline CDR1 is MGHRA and CDR2 is YSYEKL. This CDR3 is 14 amino acids long.

This clone was seen a handful of times. The chain links TRBV7-8 to TRBJ2-3; maybe TRBD2 (5 bases). Germline assignment: CDR1 SGHVS and CDR2 FQNEAQ. Deletions cut 5 bases from V and 4 bases from J, with 10 bases between. The CDR3 covers 13 residues. The CDR3 region is CASSLAGADTQYF. The CDR3 DNA reads TGTGCCAGCAGCCTCGCCGGGGCAGATACGCAGTATTTT.

The V call is TRBV2, the J call TRBJ1-2; D is possibly TRBD1 (6 bases). The V and J ends lost 4 bases and 1 base respectively, with 7 bases between them. The length of the CDR3 is 13 residues. Germline loops: CDR1 SNHLY, CDR2 FYNNEI. As DNA, the CDR3 is TGTGCCAGCAGTGTAGGGGGTAACTATGGCTACACCTTC. As protein: CASSVGGNYGYTF.

This clone was counted only a few times. This CDR3 is CASGFDGYTF. CDR3 coding DNA: TGTGCCTCGGGGTTTGACGGCTACACCTTC. The chain carries TRBV19 and TRBJ1-2; D call uncertain. Germline CDR1 is LNHDA and CDR2 is SQIVND (reference sequence). V was clipped by 11 bases and J by 8 bases, with 12 bases between them. The CDR3 extends over 10 amino acids.

The chain links TRBV6-1 to TRBJ1-2, with TRBD1 as a possible D gene (6 bases). CDR3 size: 15 residues. V dropped 2 bases and J dropped 2 bases, with 12 bases sitting between them. The germline V gene encodes CDR1 MNHNS and CDR2 SASEGT. CDR3 DNA sequence: TGTGCCAGCAGTGAACAGGGACAAAAAAACTATGGCTACACCTTC. This encodes CASSEQGQKNYGYTF.

The CDR3 protein is CASSLTGDGENEKLFF. The DNA for the CDR3 is TGCGCCAGCAGCTTGACAGGGGATGGAGAAAATGAAAAACTGTTTTTT. The chain is built from TRBV5-1 and TRBJ1-4; 7 bases align to TRBD1. Losses at the gene ends were 1 base for V and 5 bases for J; bases not matched to a gene: 8. The germline gives CDR1 SGHRS, CDR2 YFSETQ. CDR3 size: 16 residues.

This chain uses TRBV19 with TRBJ1-2; 8 bases agree with TRBD1. Germline assignment: CDR1 LNHDA and CDR2 SQIVND (reference sequence). The CDR3 is 14 amino acids. V was pared by 5 bases and J by 8 bases, with 10 bases of the junction left unmatched. This CDR3 reads CASSSGQESLGYTF. CDR3 coding DNA: TGTGCCAGTAGTTCGGGACAGGAGTCCTTAGGCTACACCTTC. Supplemented by reference TRBV19 and TRBJ1-2, the full variable domain reads DGGITQSPKYLFRKEGQNVTLSCEQNLNHDAMYWYRQDPGQGLRLIYYSQIVNDFQKGDIAEGYSVSREKKESFPLTVTSAQKNPTAFYLCASSSGQESLGYTFGSGTRLTVV.

This clone was found once. This chain uses TRBV4-1 with TRBJ2-5; 8 positions agree with TRBD1. Trimming at V came to 4 bases and at J to 5 bases, leaving 9 bases not matched to a gene. The CDR3 contains 15 residues. CDR1 and CDR2 (germline): MGHRA, YSYEKL. The CDR3 nucleotides read TGCGCCAGCAGCCCTGGGGCAGGGGGCCAGGAGACCCAGTACTTC. Encoded protein: CASSPGAGGQETQYF.